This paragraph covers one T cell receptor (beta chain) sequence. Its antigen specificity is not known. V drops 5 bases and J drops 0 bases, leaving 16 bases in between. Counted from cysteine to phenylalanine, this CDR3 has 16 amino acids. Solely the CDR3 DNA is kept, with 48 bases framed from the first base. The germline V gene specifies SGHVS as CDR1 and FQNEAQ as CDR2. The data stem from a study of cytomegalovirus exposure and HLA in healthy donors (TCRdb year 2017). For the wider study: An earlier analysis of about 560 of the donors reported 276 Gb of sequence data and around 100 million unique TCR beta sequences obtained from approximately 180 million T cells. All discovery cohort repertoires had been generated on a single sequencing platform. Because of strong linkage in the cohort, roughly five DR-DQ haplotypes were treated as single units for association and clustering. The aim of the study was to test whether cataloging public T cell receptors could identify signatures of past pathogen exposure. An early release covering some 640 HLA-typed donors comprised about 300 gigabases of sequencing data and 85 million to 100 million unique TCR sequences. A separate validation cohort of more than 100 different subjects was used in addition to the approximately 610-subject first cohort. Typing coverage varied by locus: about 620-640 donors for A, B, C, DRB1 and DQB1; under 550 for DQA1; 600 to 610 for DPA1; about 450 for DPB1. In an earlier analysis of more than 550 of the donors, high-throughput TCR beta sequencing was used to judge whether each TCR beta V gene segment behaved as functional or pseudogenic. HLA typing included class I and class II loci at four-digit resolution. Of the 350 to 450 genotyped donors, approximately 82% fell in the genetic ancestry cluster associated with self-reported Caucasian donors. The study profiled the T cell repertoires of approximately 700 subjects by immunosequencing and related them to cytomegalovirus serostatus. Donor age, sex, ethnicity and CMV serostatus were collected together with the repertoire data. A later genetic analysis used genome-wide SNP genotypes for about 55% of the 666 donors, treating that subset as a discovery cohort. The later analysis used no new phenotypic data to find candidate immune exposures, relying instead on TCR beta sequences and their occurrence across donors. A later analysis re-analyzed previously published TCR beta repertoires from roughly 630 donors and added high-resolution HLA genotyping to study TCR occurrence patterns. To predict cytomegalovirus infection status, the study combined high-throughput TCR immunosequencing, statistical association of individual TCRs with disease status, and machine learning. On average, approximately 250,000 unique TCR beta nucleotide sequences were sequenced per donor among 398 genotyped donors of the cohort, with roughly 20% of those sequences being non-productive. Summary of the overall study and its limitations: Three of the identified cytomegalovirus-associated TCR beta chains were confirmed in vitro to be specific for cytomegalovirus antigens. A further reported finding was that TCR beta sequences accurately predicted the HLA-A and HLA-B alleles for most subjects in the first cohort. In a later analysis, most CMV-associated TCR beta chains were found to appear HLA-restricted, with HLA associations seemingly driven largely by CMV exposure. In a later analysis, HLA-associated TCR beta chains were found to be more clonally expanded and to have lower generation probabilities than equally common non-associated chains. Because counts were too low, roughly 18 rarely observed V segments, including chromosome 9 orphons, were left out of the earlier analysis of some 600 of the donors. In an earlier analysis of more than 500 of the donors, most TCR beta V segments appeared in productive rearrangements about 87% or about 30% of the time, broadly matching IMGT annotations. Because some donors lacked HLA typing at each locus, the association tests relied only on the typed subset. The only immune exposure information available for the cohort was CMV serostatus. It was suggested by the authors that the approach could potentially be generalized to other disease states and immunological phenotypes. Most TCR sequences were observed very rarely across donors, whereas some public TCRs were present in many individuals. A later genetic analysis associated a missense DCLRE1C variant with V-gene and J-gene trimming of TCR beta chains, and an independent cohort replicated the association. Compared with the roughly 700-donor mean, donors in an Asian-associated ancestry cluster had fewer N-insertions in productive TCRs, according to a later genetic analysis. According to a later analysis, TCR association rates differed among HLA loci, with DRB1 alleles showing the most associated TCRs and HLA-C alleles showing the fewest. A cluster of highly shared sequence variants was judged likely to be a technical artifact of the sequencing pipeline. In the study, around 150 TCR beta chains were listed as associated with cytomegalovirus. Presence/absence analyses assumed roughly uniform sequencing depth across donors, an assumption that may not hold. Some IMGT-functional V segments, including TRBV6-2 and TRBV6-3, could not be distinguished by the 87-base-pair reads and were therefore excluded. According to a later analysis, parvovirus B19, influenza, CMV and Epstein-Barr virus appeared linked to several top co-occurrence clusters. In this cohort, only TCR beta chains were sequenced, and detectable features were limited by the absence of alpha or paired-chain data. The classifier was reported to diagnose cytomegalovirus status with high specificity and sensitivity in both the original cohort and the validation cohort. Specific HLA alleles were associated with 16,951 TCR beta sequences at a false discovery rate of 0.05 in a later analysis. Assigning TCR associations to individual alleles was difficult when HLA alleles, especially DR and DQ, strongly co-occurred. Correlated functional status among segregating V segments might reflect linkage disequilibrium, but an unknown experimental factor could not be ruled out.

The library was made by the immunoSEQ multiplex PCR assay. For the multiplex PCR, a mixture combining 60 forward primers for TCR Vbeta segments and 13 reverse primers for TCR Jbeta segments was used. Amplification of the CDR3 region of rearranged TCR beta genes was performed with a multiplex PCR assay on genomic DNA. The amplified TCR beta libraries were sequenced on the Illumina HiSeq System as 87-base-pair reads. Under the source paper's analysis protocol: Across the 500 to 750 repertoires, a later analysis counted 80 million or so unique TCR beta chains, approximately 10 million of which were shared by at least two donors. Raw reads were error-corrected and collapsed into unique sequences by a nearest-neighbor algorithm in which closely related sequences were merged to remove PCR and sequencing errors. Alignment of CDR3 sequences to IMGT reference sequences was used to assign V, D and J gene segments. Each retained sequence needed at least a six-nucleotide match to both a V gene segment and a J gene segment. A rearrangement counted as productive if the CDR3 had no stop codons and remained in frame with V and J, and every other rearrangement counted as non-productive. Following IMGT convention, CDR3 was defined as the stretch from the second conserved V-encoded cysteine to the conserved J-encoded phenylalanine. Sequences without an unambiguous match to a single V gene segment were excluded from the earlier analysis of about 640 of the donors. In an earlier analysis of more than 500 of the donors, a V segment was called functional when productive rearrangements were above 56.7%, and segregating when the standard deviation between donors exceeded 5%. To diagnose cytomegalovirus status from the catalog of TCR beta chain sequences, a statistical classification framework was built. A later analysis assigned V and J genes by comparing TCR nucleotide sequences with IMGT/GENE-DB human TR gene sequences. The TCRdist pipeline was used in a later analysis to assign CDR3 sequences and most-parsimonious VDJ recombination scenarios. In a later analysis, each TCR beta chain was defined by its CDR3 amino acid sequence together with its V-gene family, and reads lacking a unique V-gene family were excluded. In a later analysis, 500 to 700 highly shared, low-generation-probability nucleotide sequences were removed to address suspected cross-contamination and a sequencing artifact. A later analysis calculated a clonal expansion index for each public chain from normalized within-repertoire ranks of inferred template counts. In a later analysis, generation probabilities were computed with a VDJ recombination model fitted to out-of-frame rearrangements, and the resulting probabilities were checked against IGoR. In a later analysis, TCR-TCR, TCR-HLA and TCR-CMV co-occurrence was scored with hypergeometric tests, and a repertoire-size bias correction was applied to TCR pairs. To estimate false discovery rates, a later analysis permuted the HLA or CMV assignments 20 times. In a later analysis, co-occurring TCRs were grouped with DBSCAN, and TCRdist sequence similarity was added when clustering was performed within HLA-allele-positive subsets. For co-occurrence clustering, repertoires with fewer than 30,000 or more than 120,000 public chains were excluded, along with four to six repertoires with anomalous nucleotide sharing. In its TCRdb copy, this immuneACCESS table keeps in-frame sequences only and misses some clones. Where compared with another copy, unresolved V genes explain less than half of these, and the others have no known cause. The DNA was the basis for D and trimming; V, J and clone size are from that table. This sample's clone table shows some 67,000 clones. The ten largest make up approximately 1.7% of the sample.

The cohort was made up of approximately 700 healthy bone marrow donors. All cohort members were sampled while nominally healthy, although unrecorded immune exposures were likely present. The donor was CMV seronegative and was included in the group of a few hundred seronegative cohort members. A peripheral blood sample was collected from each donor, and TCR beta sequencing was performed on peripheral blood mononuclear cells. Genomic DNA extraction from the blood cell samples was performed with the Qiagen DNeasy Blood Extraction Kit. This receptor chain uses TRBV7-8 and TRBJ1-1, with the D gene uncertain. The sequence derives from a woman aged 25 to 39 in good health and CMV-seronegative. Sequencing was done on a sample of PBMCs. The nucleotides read TGTGCCAGCAGCGACCCAGGCGCTGGTATGAACACTGAAGCTTTCTTT. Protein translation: CASSDPGAGMNTEAFF.